The 26 T cell receptor beta chains below were found in one sample sequenced in a study of cytomegalovirus exposure and HLA in healthy donors. Sequenced by immunoSEQ multiplex PCR; TCRdb stores in-frame clones only, minus some. The sample yields roughly 59,000 clones, approximately 95% seen once. The sample was PBMCs. These TCRs come from a woman younger than 30 in good health and CMV-seropositive.

This chain connects TRBV14 to TRBJ2-3; TRBD1 agrees at 9 bases. Germline lookup yields CDR1 SGHDN and CDR2 FVKESK. After removal of 4 bases from V and 4 bases from J, the junction contained 6 bases not matched to a gene. CDR3 length: 15 amino acids. CDR3 in DNA: TGTGCCAGCAGCCGAACAGGGGGCCGAGCAGATACGCAGTATTTT. Its translation is CASSRTGGRADTQYF. The whole variable domain, remainder taken from reference TRBV14 and TRBJ2-3, is EAGVTQFPSHSVIEKGQTVTLRCDPISGHDNLYWYRRVMGKEIKFLLHFVKESKQDESGMPNNRFLAERTGGTYSTLKVQPAELEDSGVYFCASSRTGGRADTQYFGPGTRLTVL.

The rearrangement joins TRBV5-6 to TRBJ1-2, with TRBD1 identical over 8 bases. Germline values: CDR1 SGHDT, CDR2 YYEEEE. Losses at the gene ends were 3 bases for V and 2 bases for J; bases not matched to a gene: 9. This CDR3 has 16 residues. The CDR3: CASSSTDRGRNYGYTF. The CDR3 DNA reads TGTGCCAGCAGCTCTACCGACAGGGGCCGCAACTATGGCTACACCTTC.

There are a few counts of this clone. The rearrangement links TRBV11-1 to TRBJ2-1, with a tentative D call TRBD2 (5 bases). The CDR3 covers 17 residues. V shed 2 bases and J shed 4 bases, with 18 bases lying between them. Germline lookup yields CDR1 SGHAT and CDR2 FQDESV (reference sequence). CDR3 amino acids: CASSLRGNHEPYNEQFF. CDR3 bases: TGTGCCAGCAGCTTACGAGGGAACCACGAACCATACAATGAGCAGTTCTTC.

V gene TRBV4-1 combines with J gene TRBJ1-5, with 7 bases aligning to TRBD1. The CDR3 runs 15 residues. V lost 4 bases and J lost 5; bases outside the gene matches: 8. Looked up from germline, CDR1 is MGHRA and CDR2 is YSYEKL. The CDR3 sequence is CASSPRGEKDQPQHF. The CDR3 bases are TGCGCCAGCAGCCCCAGGGGGGAGAAGGATCAGCCCCAGCATTTT.

This clone was seen just once. V usage is TRBV5-1 and J usage is TRBJ1-1, with TRBD1 matching 10 bases. From germline, CDR1 is SGHRS and CDR2 YFSETQ. This CDR3 comprises 17 residues. With V trimmed by 0 bases and J by 10 bases, 15 bases remained unmatched. CDR3 region: CASSLVRSGTGEIVAFF. CDR3 nucleotides: TGCGCCAGCAGCTTGGTGAGGAGCGGGACAGGGGAAATTGTAGCTTTCTTT.

This sequence joins TRBV2 and TRBJ2-7; 12 bases fit TRBD2. Germline values: CDR1 SNHLY, CDR2 FYNNEI. V gave up 6 bases and J gave up 0 bases; unmatched junction bases: 9. The CDR3 contains 17 residues. The CDR3, as DNA: TGTGCCAGCAGAGCAGGGACTAGCGGGCCTAGCTCCTACGAGCAGTACTTC. It specifies CASRAGTSGPSSYEQYF.

CDR3: CASSLGGNTEAFF. CDR3 in DNA: TGTGCCAGCAGTTTGGGGGGTAACACTGAAGCTTTCTTT. The rearrangement joins TRBV27 to TRBJ1-1; possible D gene TRBD1, 5 bases. The CDR3 runs 13 residues. Germline V gene lookup returns CDR1 MNHEY and CDR2 SMNVEV (reference sequence). V dropped 3 bases and J dropped 2 bases, with 7 bases sitting between them.

This sequence joins TRBV27 and TRBJ2-5, with 11 bases lining up with TRBD2. The CDR3 extends over 18 amino acids. Germline CDR1 is MNHEY and CDR2 is SMNVEV (reference sequence). The V gene end was trimmed by 4 bases and the J gene end by 2 bases; junction bases not matched to a gene: 12. The CDR3 sequence is CASSSRLAGRTPQETQYF. The CDR3 nucleotides read TGTGCCAGCAGTTCCCGACTAGCGGGGCGGACCCCACAAGAGACCCAGTACTTC.

The rearrangement joins TRBV18 to TRBJ1-6; TRBD1 agrees at 7 bases. V was clipped by 5 bases and J by 7 bases; unmatched bases: 14. This CDR3 contains 17 residues. Germline assignment: CDR1 KGHSH and CDR2 LQKENI. The CDR3 protein is CASSSIPKTGNNSPLHF. For the CDR3, the DNA is TGTGCCAGCTCATCAATCCCGAAGACAGGGAACAATTCACCCCTCCACTTT.

The rearrangement links TRBV27 to TRBJ2-1, with D maybe TRBD2 (6 bases). Trimming removed 4 bases at V and 6 bases at J, with 16 bases between. Germline V gives CDR1 MNHEY, CDR2 SMNVEV (reference sequence). The CDR3 consists of 15 residues. The CDR3 here is CASSSRTNTINEQFF. DNA for the CDR3: TGTGCCAGCAGTTCCAGGACTAATACTATCAATGAGCAGTTCTTC.

This clone appeared once. The chain combines TRBV7-8 with TRBJ1-5, with D possibly being TRBD1 (6 bases). Germline loops: CDR1 SGHVS, CDR2 FQNEAQ. CDR3 length equals 15 residues. V lost 6 bases, J lost 3 bases, and 15 bases lay in between. The CDR3 DNA reads TGTGCCAGCAGTCCCACCCGGGACATCAATCAGCCCCAGCATTTT. Protein product: CASSPTRDINQPQHF.

This chain connects TRBV11-2 to TRBJ2-1; D call uncertain. The CDR3 runs to 17 residues. In germline, CDR1 is SGHAT, CDR2 FQNNGV. The V gene lost 1 base and the J gene lost 1 base, with 14 bases spanning the gap. The CDR3 protein is CASSLVAGRPSYNEQFF. CDR3 coding DNA: TGTGCCAGCAGCTTAGTCGCAGGCCGACCATCCTACAATGAGCAGTTCTTC.

This chain connects TRBV28 to TRBJ1-6; D is ambiguous. V was trimmed by 3 bases and J by 7 bases, leaving 10 bases between them. The germline gives CDR1 MDHEN, CDR2 SYDVKM. CDR3 size: 14 residues. In DNA form, the CDR3 reads TGTGCCAGCAGTTTGGCCCAGGTGAATTCACCCCTCCACTTT. Amino acid sequence: CASSLAQVNSPLHF. Full variable domain (remainder filled in from reference TRBV28 and TRBJ1-6): DVKVTQSSRYLVKRTGEKVFLECVQDMDHENMFWYRQDPGLGLRLIYFSYDVKMKEKGDIPEGYSVSREKKERFSLILESASTNQTSMYLCASSLAQVNSPLHFGNGTRLTVT.

The rearrangement uses TRBV29-1 and TRBJ2-3; tentatively, D is TRBD2 (7 bases). The V gene's germline CDR1 is SQVTM and CDR2 ANQGSEA. Trimming removed 6 bases at V and 11 bases at J, with 21 bases between. This CDR3 is 13 amino acids long. The CDR3 here is CSVVKGGAGEQYF. CDR3 coding DNA: TGCAGCGTCGTAAAAGGGGGGGCGGGGGAGCAGTATTTT.

This clone was counted a single time. The chain carries TRBV7-9 and TRBJ1-3; 11 nucleotides line up with TRBD1. CDR3 length equals 15 residues. Germline V gene data show CDR1 as SEHNR and CDR2 as FQNEAQ (reference sequence). The ends lost 5 bases at V and 7 bases at J; junction bases unmatched: 7. The DNA for the CDR3 is TGTGCCAGCAGCGCCCCGGGACAGGGGGGGAACACCATATATTTT. Its protein product is CASSAPGQGGNTIYF.

The rearrangement links TRBV7-2 to TRBJ2-7, with TRBD2 identical over 7 bases. J was trimmed by 2 bases and V by 7 bases; bases with no gene match: 8. Germline CDR1 reads SGHTA; CDR2 reads FQGNSA. The CDR3 contains 14 residues. The CDR3 reads CASTIWGGAYEQYF. The DNA of the CDR3 is TGTGCCAGCACCATCTGGGGGGGGGCCTACGAGCAGTACTTC.

J is TRBJ1-1 and V is TRBV29-1, with unresolved D. V was shortened by 4 bases and J by 6 bases, with 15 bases between the two germline ends. This CDR3 contains 13 residues. The germline gives CDR1 SQVTM, CDR2 ANQGSEA. CDR3 amino acids: CSVVPARYAEAFF. The DNA of the CDR3 is TGCAGCGTTGTCCCGGCCAGGTACGCTGAAGCTTTCTTT.

This clone was seen only once. J is TRBJ2-1 and V is TRBV4-3; no clear D gene. Trimming took 10 bases from V and 6 from J, leaving 16 bases between them. Germline V gene sequence: CDR1 LGHNA, CDR2 YSLEER. The CDR3 totals 13 residues. In DNA, the CDR3 is TGCGCCACCTCATCTACCGCGGCCAATGAGCAGTTCTTC. Encoded protein: CATSSTAANEQFF.

The chain is built from TRBV28 and TRBJ2-2, with 13 bases fitting TRBD2. CDR3 size: 19 residues. Germline V gene sequence: CDR1 MDHEN, CDR2 SYDVKM. V was clipped by 4 bases and J by 2 bases; unmatched bases: 10. The CDR3 here is CASSSGGLAGARNTGELFF. The CDR3 DNA sequence: TGTGCCAGCAGTTCTGGAGGACTAGCGGGAGCCCGAAACACCGGGGAGCTGTTTTTT.

The genes are TRBV6-1 and TRBJ2-1, with a tentative D call TRBD1 (5 bases). Per germline, CDR1 MNHNS and CDR2 SASEGT. V shed 7 bases and J shed 1 base, with 14 bases lying between them. The CDR3 runs to 15 residues. DNA for the CDR3: TGTGCCAGCAACCAGGGCAGCTGGTCCTACAATGAGCAGTTCTTC. This sequence encodes CASNQGSWSYNEQFF.

The chain has TRBV28 and TRBJ1-5; TRBD1 is a possible D gene (6 bases). The germline V gene encodes CDR1 MDHEN and CDR2 SYDVKM. The CDR3 runs 18 residues. V shed 3 bases and J shed 0 bases, with 18 bases lying between them. CDR3 coding DNA: TGTGCCAGCAGTTTCACCGGACAGCTCTTATATAGCAATCAGCCCCAGCATTTT. It codes for CASSFTGQLLYSNQPQHF.

The chain links TRBV18 to TRBJ1-4; 8 positions agree with TRBD1. This CDR3 is built from 14 residues. Germline V lookup: CDR1 KGHSH, CDR2 LQKENI. The ends lost 3 bases at V and 5 bases at J; junction bases unmatched: 2. The CDR3 DNA reads as TGTGCCAGCTCACCGGGACAGGACAATGAAAAACTGTTTTTT. Protein product: CASSPGQDNEKLFF.

This clone was found a few times. This sequence joins TRBV30 and TRBJ1-5; D gene ambiguous. The CDR3 covers 13 residues. Germline CDR1 reads GTSNPN; CDR2 reads SVGIG (reference sequence). V was clipped by 2 bases and J by 5 bases, with 10 bases between them. The CDR3 spells CAWSKDGDQPQHF. The DNA for the CDR3 is TGTGCCTGGAGTAAGGACGGGGATCAGCCCCAGCATTTT.

This chain connects TRBV9 to TRBJ2-7, with D maybe TRBD1 (5 bases). The CDR3 is 15 residues long. Germline values: CDR1 SGDLS, CDR2 YYNGEE. V dropped 1 base and J dropped 3 bases, with 14 bases sitting between them. This chain's CDR3 is CASSVSIQDSYEQYF. The CDR3 nucleotides read TGTGCCAGCAGCGTATCCATACAGGATAGCTACGAGCAGTACTTC.

The V gene is TRBV29-1, the J gene TRBJ1-4, with D possibly matching TRBD1 (5 bases). The germline CDR1 and CDR2 sequences are SQVTM and ANQGSEA. The length of the CDR3 is 12 residues. The ends were cut back, 0 bases at V and 11 bases at J, with 10 bases in the middle. CDR3 sequence: CSVEDVGGKLFF. The CDR3 DNA is TGCAGCGTTGAAGATGTTGGGGGGAAACTGTTTTTT.

The J gene is TRBJ2-7, the V gene TRBV5-1; possibly TRBD2 for D (5 bases). CDR3 size: 16 residues. The germline V gene has CDR1 SGHRS and CDR2 YFSETQ. Between the trimmed V and J ends, which lost 6 bases and 6 bases, there was a span of 25 bases. The CDR3 coding sequence is TGCGCCAGCATTCCCCCTCGGGGAAGCCTTTCCCCCGAGCAGTACTTC. This codes for CASIPPRGSLSPEQYF.